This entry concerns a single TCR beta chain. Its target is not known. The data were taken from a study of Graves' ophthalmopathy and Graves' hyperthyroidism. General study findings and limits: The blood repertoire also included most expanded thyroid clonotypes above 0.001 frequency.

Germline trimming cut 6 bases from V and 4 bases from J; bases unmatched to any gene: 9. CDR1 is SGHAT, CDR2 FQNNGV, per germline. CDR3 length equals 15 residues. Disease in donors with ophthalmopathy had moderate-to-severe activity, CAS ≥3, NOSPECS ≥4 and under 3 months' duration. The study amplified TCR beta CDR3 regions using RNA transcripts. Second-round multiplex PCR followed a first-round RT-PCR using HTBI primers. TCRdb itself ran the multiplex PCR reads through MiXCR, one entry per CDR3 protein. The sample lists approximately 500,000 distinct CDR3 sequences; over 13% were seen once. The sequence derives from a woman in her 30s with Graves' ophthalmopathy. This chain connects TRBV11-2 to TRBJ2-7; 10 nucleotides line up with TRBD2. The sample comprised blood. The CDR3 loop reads CASRTLAGDGYEQYF. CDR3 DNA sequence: TGTGCCAGCAGGACTCTAGCGGGGGACGGTTACGAGCAGTACTTC.